This paragraph reports one T cell receptor beta chain. The antigen remains unidentified. Data came from immunoSEQ multiplex PCR; TCRdb stores just in-frame clones and leaves some out. The sample shows about 43,000 clones, roughly 70% of them seen only once. CDR1 is SGHAT and CDR2 is FQNNGV in the germline V gene. CDR3 length equals 11 residues. The ends were cut back, 3 bases at V and 10 bases at J, with 9 bases in the middle. All patients experienced relapse after autologous stem cell transplantation, and brentuximab vedotin exposure was variable. The sample comes from a study of PD-1 blockade in classical Hodgkin lymphoma. Findings of the study overall: Nivolumab starters within 1 year of ASCT were excluded. Still unresolved is the cause of the repertoire differences, which may be disease activity or prior therapy. CD4+ TCR diversity rose significantly by C4D1, and CD8+ TCR diversity did not.

This sample comprised peripheral blood mononuclear cells (PBMCs), obtained before the second cycle of nivolumab. This rearrangement joins TRBV11-2 to TRBJ1-1; tentative D call: TRBD1 (6 bases). The receptor comes from a human donor with classical Hodgkin lymphoma. The chain's CDR3 is CASSLGASAFF. As DNA, the CDR3 is TGTGCCAGCAGCTTGGGGGCTTCAGCTTTCTTT.